The rows below give T cell receptor beta chains drawn from one sample of a study of shared clonotypes between healthy human individuals. Some clones are missing from TCRdb's copy, which holds only in-frame ones; the method was immunoSEQ multiplex PCR. Seen here are more than 400,000 clones, 78% observed once, and the top ten hold around 12%. Sequencing used PBMCs. These receptors all come from a woman in her thirties or forties in good health. Some clones in this sample may be carry-over from other donors' samples. The CDR3 runs from the conserved cysteine through the conserved F or W. The D gene is left open where the match is weak. Clone sizes are given selectively: once, few, many, or a class where the clone is expanded.

>.|TRBV18|.|TRBJ1-1
CASSLLAGGITEAFF
TGTGCCAGCTCACTACTTGCGGGGGGCATCACTGAAGCTTTCTTT
>.|TRBV29-1|.|TRBJ2-7
CSALSYEQYF
TGCAGCGCCCTCTCCTACGAGCAGTACTTC
>TRBD2|TRBV2|.|TRBJ2-3
CASSLAGGGTDTQYF
TGTGCCAGCAGTCTAGCGGGAGGAGGGACAGATACGCAGTATTTT
>TRBD1|TRBV5-4|.|TRBJ2-7
CASSRSTGPYEQYF
TGTGCCAGCAGCCGTTCGACAGGGCCCTACGAGCAGTACTTC
>.|TRBV30|.|TRBJ1-2
CAWKLPGAPYGYTF
TGTGCCTGGAAACTTCCAGGGGCCCCATATGGCTACACCTTC
>.|TRBV20-1|few|TRBJ1-4
CSATHNEKLFF
TGCAGTGCTACACATAATGAAAAACTGTTTTTT
>TRBD2|TRBV19|.|TRBJ2-1
CASSIDLPGVAGNEQFF
TGTGCCAGTAGTATAGACCTTCCAGGGGTAGCGGGAAATGAGCAGTTCTTC
>.|TRBV28|once|TRBJ1-5
CASSTRDGLNQPQHF
TGTGCCAGCAGTACCCGGGACGGTCTCAATCAGCCCCAGCATTTT
>.|TRBV5-1|few|TRBJ1-1
CASSSREGGNTEAFF
TGCGCCAGCAGCTCACGGGAAGGGGGGAACACTGAAGCTTTCTTT
>.|TRBV9|.|TRBJ1-4
CASSVATYGEKLFF
TGTGCCAGCAGCGTAGCAACTTATGGAGAAAAACTGTTTTTT
>.|TRBV9|.|TRBJ2-1
CASSVVQGAYNEQFF
TGTGCCAGCAGCGTAGTACAGGGTGCCTACAATGAGCAGTTCTTC
>.|TRBV28|.|TRBJ1-2
CASSFFVAALGGYTF
TGTGCCAGCAGTTTTTTCGTTGCGGCATTAGGCGGCTACACCTTC
>TRBD1|TRBV29-1|.|TRBJ2-7
CSGGTGGEDEQYF
TGCAGCGGGGGGACAGGGGGTGAGGACGAGCAGTACTTC
>.|TRBV6-1|.|TRBJ2-3
CASTTEADTQYF
TGTGCCAGCACAACAGAGGCAGATACGCAGTATTTT
>.|TRBV28|few|TRBJ1-1
CASSRSRNTEAFF
TGTGCCAGCAGTCGAAGCAGGAACACTGAAGCTTTCTTT
>.|TRBV6-6|.|TRBJ1-5
CASKGSNQPQHF
TGTGCCAGCAAGGGCAGCAATCAGCCCCAGCATTTT
>.|TRBV2|few|TRBJ1-1
CASRRVLNTEAFF
TGTGCCAGCAGAAGGGTCCTGAACACTGAAGCTTTCTTT
>TRBD2|TRBV5-1|.|TRBJ2-1
CASSPRLASPYNEQFF
TGCGCCAGCAGCCCGCGACTAGCGAGCCCCTACAATGAGCAGTTCTTC
>.|TRBV28|.|TRBJ1-2
CASSSGYGYTF
TGTGCCAGCAGTTCGGGCTATGGCTACACCTTC
>TRBD1|TRBV6-6|.|TRBJ2-7
CASSYSGQGSYEQYF
TGTGCCAGCAGTTACTCGGGACAGGGCTCCTACGAGCAGTACTTC
>.|TRBV27|.|TRBJ1-5
CASSLYGGNQPQHF
TGTGCCAGCAGTTTATATGGGGGCAATCAGCCCCAGCATTTT
>.|TRBV29-1|few|TRBJ1-1
CSVSGTTEAFF
TGCAGCGTTTCAGGGACTACTGAAGCTTTCTTT
>TRBD2|TRBV2|.|TRBJ2-5
CASTREGRETQYF
TGTGCCAGCACCCGGGAGGGCCGAGAGACCCAGTACTTC
>.|TRBV6-5|.|TRBJ2-7
CASSPPLGGSYEQYF
TGTGCCAGCAGTCCGCCTTTAGGCGGATCCTACGAGCAGTACTTC
>.|TRBV29-1|.|TRBJ1-1
CSAGKGAMGEAFF
TGCAGCGCTGGGAAGGGAGCTATGGGTGAAGCTTTCTTT
>TRBD1|TRBV30|few|TRBJ1-1
CAWSGGQAAFF
TGTGCCTGGAGCGGGGGACAGGCGGCTTTCTTT
>TRBD1|TRBV18|few|TRBJ1-1
CASSPPIGGRTEAFF
TGTGCCAGCTCACCACCGATAGGGGGCAGGACTGAAGCTTTCTTT
>.|TRBV5-1|.|TRBJ2-7
CASSLASTNEQYF
TGCGCCAGCAGCTTGGCCAGTACCAACGAGCAGTACTTC
>.|TRBV11-2|once|TRBJ2-1
CASSLELFNNEQFF
TGTGCCAGCAGCTTAGAACTGTTCAACAATGAGCAGTTCTTC
>TRBD1|TRBV28|.|TRBJ1-2
CASSSGGSGGYTF
TGTGCCAGCAGTTCAGGGGGCTCGGGTGGCTACACCTTC
>TRBD2|TRBV28|.|TRBJ2-5
CAITTGLAGALGTQYF
TGTGCCATCACGACAGGACTAGCGGGAGCTCTTGGGACCCAGTACTTC
>TRBD1|TRBV4-1|once|TRBJ2-2
CASSQDSGGFSAGELFF
TGCGCCAGCAGCCAAGATTCAGGGGGTTTTAGCGCCGGGGAGCTGTTTTTT
>.|TRBV29-1|.|TRBJ1-1
CSAAQGPNTEAFF
TGCAGCGCCGCTCAGGGGCCGAACACTGAAGCTTTCTTT
>.|TRBV2|.|TRBJ2-2
CATSEQGRATGELFF
TGTGCCACCTCAGAGCAGGGGAGGGCCACCGGGGAGCTGTTTTTT
>TRBD1|TRBV27|.|TRBJ1-5
CASSFSGTGEGFVNQPRHF
TGTGCCAGCAGTTTCTCCGGGACAGGGGAGGGTTTTGTCAATCAGCCCCGGCATTTT
>.|TRBV7-3|.|TRBJ2-5
CASSPPGAETQYF
TGTGCCAGCAGCCCCCCAGGCGCGGAGACCCAGTACTTC
>.|TRBV7-7|.|TRBJ2-5
CASSLGLADETQYF
TGTGCTAGCAGCTTAGGCCTAGCCGACGAGACCCAGTACTTC
>.|TRBV7-2|.|TRBJ1-5
CASSLARPRGQPQHF
TGTGCCAGCAGCTTAGCCCGACCCAGGGGACAGCCCCAGCATTTT
>.|TRBV7-2|.|TRBJ2-1
CASSLAYGSGVEQFF
TGTGCCAGCAGCTTAGCCTACGGGAGTGGGGTTGAGCAGTTCTTC
>TRBD1|TRBV7-2|.|TRBJ1-5
CASSLTGQGDQPQHF
TGTGCCAGCAGCTTAACCGGACAGGGAGATCAGCCCCAGCATTTT
>.|TRBV28|.|TRBJ1-2
CASSWEQGVGGYTF
TGTGCCAGCAGTTGGGAACAGGGAGTGGGGGGCTACACCTTC
>.|TRBV10-3|.|TRBJ2-7
CAISESPRGDEQYF
TGTGCCATCAGTGAGTCGCCCAGGGGGGACGAGCAGTACTTC
>TRBD2|TRBV9|.|TRBJ2-1
CASSMTGTSGSVHEQFF
TGTGCCAGCAGCATGACCGGGACTAGCGGGAGTGTACATGAGCAGTTCTTC
>TRBD1|TRBV5-4|.|TRBJ2-1
CASRSDRGSYNEQFF
TGTGCCAGCAGATCGGACAGGGGCTCCTACAATGAGCAGTTCTTC
>.|TRBV18|.|TRBJ1-1
CASSSTVNTEAFF
TGTGCCAGCTCATCCACGGTGAACACTGAAGCTTTCTTT
>TRBD1|TRBV10-3|many|TRBJ2-7
CAISGTGDYEQYF
TGTGCCATCAGTGGGACAGGGGACTACGAGCAGTACTTC
>.|TRBV30|.|TRBJ2-5
CAWSVPETQYF
TGTGCCTGGAGTGTACCAGAGACCCAGTACTTC
>.|TRBV5-1|.|TRBJ2-6
CASSLAGGAGANVLTF
TGCGCCAGCAGCTTGGCCGGAGGGGCTGGGGCCAACGTCCTGACTTTC
>.|TRBV11-2|.|TRBJ2-1
CASTLGPGYNEQFF
TGTGCCAGCACCCTAGGGCCGGGTTACAATGAGCAGTTCTTC
>.|TRBV16|.|TRBJ1-1
CASSQDRDTEAFF
TGTGCCAGCAGCCAAGACCGGGACACTGAAGCTTTCTTT
>.|TRBV19|once|TRBJ2-5
CASGLGGSGETQYF
TGTGCCAGTGGCCTGGGGGGCTCAGGAGAGACCCAGTACTTC
>TRBD2|TRBV5-1|.|TRBJ2-1
CASSLEAGVPNEQFF
TGCGCCAGCAGCTTGGAAGCGGGAGTCCCCAATGAGCAGTTCTTC